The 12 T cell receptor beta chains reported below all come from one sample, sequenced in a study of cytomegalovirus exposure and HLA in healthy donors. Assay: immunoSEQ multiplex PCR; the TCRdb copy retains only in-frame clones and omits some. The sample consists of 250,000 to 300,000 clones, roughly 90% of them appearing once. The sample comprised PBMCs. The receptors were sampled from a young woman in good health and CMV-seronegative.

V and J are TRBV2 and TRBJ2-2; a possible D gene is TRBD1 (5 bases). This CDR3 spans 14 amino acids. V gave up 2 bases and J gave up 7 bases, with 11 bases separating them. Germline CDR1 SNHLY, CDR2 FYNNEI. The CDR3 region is CASSERQGIGELFF. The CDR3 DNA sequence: TGTGCCAGCAGTGAACGGCAGGGAATCGGGGAGCTGTTTTTT.

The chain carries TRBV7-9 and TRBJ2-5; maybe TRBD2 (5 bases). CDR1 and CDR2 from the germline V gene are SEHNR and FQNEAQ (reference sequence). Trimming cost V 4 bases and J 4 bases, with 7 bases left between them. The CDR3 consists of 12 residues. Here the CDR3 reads CASSYEGETQYF. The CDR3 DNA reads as TGTGCCAGCAGCTATGAGGGAGAGACCCAGTACTTC.

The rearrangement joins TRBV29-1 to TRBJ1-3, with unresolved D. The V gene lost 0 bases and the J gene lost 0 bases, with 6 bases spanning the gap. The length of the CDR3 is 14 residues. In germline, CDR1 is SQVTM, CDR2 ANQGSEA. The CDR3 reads CSVEDHYSGNTIYF. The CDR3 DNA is TGCAGCGTTGAAGATCACTACTCTGGAAACACCATATATTTT.

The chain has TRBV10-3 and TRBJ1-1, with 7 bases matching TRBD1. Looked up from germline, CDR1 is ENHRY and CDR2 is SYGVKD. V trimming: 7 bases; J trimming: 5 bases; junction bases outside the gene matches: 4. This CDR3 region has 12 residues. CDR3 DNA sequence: TGTGCCATCAAAGACAGGGATACTGAAGCTTTCTTT. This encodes CAIKDRDTEAFF.

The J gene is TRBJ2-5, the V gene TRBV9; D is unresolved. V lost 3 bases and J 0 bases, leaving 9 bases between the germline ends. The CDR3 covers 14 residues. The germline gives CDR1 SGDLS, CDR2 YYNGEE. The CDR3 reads CASSGYYHQETQYF. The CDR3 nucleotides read TGTGCCAGCAGCGGATACTACCACCAAGAGACCCAGTACTTC.

The CDR3 sequence is CASSLSDRVGYTEAFF. As DNA, the CDR3 is TGTGCCAGCAGCTTATCGGACAGGGTTGGGTACACTGAAGCTTTCTTT. The chain combines TRBV7-2 with TRBJ1-1; 8 bases are shared with TRBD1. CDR3 size: 16 residues. The V gene end was trimmed by 2 bases and the J gene end by 3 bases; junction bases not matched to a gene: 8. Germline assignment: CDR1 SGHTA and CDR2 FQGNSA.

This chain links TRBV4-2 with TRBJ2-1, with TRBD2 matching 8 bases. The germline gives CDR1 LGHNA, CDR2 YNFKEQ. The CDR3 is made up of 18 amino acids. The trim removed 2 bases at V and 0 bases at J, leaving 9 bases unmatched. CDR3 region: CASSQPGGGVGSYNEQFF. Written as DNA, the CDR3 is TGTGCCAGCAGCCAACCCGGGGGGGGCGTAGGCTCCTACAATGAGCAGTTCTTC.

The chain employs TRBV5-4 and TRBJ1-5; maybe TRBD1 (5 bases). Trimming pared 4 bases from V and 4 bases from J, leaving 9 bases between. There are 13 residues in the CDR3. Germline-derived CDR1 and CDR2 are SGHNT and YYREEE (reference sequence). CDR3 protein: CASSQGRNQPQHF. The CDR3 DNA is TGTGCCAGCAGCCAGGGTCGGAATCAGCCCCAGCATTTT.

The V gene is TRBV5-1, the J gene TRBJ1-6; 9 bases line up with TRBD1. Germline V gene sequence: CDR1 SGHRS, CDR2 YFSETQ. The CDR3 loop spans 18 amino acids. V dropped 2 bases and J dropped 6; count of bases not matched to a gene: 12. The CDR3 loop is CASSFAVYRGQGNSPLHF. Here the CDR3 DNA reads TGCGCCAGCAGCTTCGCCGTCTACAGGGGGCAAGGTAATTCACCCCTCCACTTT.

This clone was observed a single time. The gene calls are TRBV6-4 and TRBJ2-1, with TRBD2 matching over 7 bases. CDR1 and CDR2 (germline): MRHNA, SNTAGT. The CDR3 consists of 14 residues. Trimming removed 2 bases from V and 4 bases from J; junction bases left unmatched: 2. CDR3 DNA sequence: TGTGCCAGCAGTGACGGGGGGGATTACAATGAGCAGTTCTTC. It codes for CASSDGGDYNEQFF.

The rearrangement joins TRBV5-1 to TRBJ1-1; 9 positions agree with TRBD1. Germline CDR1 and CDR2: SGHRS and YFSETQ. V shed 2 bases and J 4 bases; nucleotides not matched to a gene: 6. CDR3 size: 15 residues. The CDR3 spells CASSFGTGRGTEAFF. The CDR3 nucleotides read TGCGCCAGCAGCTTCGGGACAGGGCGAGGCACTGAAGCTTTCTTT.

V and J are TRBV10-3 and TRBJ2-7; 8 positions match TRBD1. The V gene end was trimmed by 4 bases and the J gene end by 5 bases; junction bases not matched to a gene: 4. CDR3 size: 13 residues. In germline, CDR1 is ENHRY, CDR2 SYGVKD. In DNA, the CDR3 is TGTGCCATCAGTGGACAGGGGTTACACGAGCAGTACTTC. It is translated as CAISGQGLHEQYF.